A selection of T cell receptor beta chains follows, all from one sample in a study of ipilimumab plus nivolumab after autologous stem cell transplantation. Assay: immunoSEQ multiplex PCR; the TCRdb copy retains only in-frame clones and omits some. The top ten hold roughly 2% of the sample, which has over 80,000 clones, 83% seen once. The sequences come from PBMCs, collected in a trial of ipilimumab plus nivolumab as post-transplant consolidation. Receptors were obtained from a male donor with diffuse large B-cell lymphoma. The CDR3 runs from the conserved cysteine through the conserved F or W. D genes are given only for firm matches. The size field is filled for only some rows; it gives once, few, many or a size class.

j_call d_call v_call clone_size cdr3_aa cdr3_nt
TRBJ1-6 TRBD1 TRBV7-3 - CASSLRRQGAGIWNSPLHF TGTGCCAGCAGCTTAAGGCGACAGGGGGCGGGTATATGGAATTCACCCCTCCACTTT
TRBJ2-2 TRBD2 TRBV7-2 - CASTVGGTSNTGELFF TGTGCCAGCACCGTGGGGGGGACTAGCAATACCGGGGAGCTGTTTTTT
TRBJ1-5 - TRBV4-2 - CASSQDRSGQPQHF TGTGCCAGCAGCCAAGATAGGTCAGGGCAGCCCCAGCATTTT
TRBJ1-6 - TRBV5-1 - CASSGGGANSPLHF TGCGCCAGCAGCGGAGGAGGAGCCAATTCACCCCTCCACTTT
TRBJ2-7 - TRBV19 once CASSTKTGYEQYF TGTGCCAGTAGTACCAAGACAGGCTACGAGCAGTACTTC
TRBJ1-4 - TRBV30 - CAWSPGSPEKLFF TGTGCCTGGAGTCCCGGGAGCCCAGAAAAACTGTTTTTT
TRBJ1-2 TRBD1 TRBV6-5 - CASSWDRAFGYTF TGTGCCAGCAGTTGGGACAGGGCGTTTGGCTACACCTTC
TRBJ2-3 - TRBV7-2 - CASSSPKSTDTQYF TGTGCCAGCAGCTCCCCGAAAAGCACAGATACGCAGTATTTT
TRBJ1-1 - TRBV6-1 - CASRPTRNTEAFF TGTGCCAGCAGACCAACAAGGAACACTGAAGCTTTCTTT
TRBJ2-7 - TRBV6-5 - CASSPGTSEQYF TGTGCCAGCAGCCCCGGGACCTCCGAGCAGTACTTC
TRBJ2-3 TRBD2 TRBV5-1 - CASSLEPGLAANTQYF TGCGCCAGCAGCTTGGAACCCGGACTAGCGGCAAATACGCAGTATTTT
TRBJ1-2 - TRBV5-6 - CASSPPNWDSRPGGYTF TGTGCCAGCAGTCCACCAAACTGGGACTCCCGGCCTGGTGGCTACACCTTC
TRBJ1-2 TRBD1 TRBV7-8 - CASSTWTGGRNYGYTF TGTGCCAGCAGCACCTGGACAGGGGGCAGGAACTATGGCTACACCTTC
TRBJ1-4 - TRBV18 - CASSPNTGSGEKLFF TGTGCCAGCTCACCAAACACGGGTTCTGGTGAAAAACTGTTTTTT
TRBJ2-6 - TRBV27 - CASSFSSGANVLTF TGTGCCAGCAGTTTCAGCTCTGGGGCCAACGTCCTGACTTTC
TRBJ2-7 TRBD2 TRBV5-5 few CASSRGDRAGEQYF TGTGCCAGCAGCCGGGGGGACCGGGCGGGGGAGCAGTACTTC
TRBJ1-6 TRBD1 TRBV7-6 - CASSSSRDSLNSPLHF TGTGCCAGCAGCTCGTCCCGGGACAGTTTAAATTCACCCCTCCACTTT
TRBJ2-7 - TRBV18 - CASSGQNYEQYF TGTGCCAGCTCCGGACAGAACTACGAGCAGTACTTC
TRBJ1-2 - TRBV6-6 - CASSYVVVSDYGYTF TGTGCCAGCAGTTACGTGGTGGTGAGCGACTATGGCTACACCTTC
TRBJ1-1 TRBD1 TRBV12-5 - CASGFSGQARTEAFF TGTGCTAGTGGTTTTTCAGGACAGGCGCGAACTGAAGCTTTCTTT
TRBJ2-1 TRBD1 TRBV5-4 - CASRGTGSYEQFF TGTGCCAGCAGGGGGACAGGGTCCTATGAGCAGTTCTTC
TRBJ2-2 - TRBV29-1 - CSVGGQGGGSTGELFF TGCAGCGTTGGAGGGCAGGGTGGAGGTAGCACCGGGGAGCTGTTTTTT
TRBJ1-3 - TRBV5-1 - CASSLEPPRMTPGNTIYF TGCGCCAGCAGCTTGGAGCCTCCCCGGATGACCCCTGGAAACACCATATATTTT
TRBJ2-5 - TRBV10-2 - CASSTGTRGMETQYF TGCGCCAGCAGTACTGGGACTCGAGGAATGGAGACCCAGTACTTC
TRBJ2-2 - TRBV7-3 once CASSLEILSGELFF TGTGCCAGCAGCTTAGAGATACTGTCCGGGGAGCTGTTTTTT
TRBJ2-5 - TRBV7-2 - CASSDYLQETQYF TGTGCCAGCAGTGACTACCTTCAAGAGACCCAGTACTTC
TRBJ2-5 TRBD1 TRBV29-1 once CSVETGMQTQYF TGCAGCGTTGAGACAGGGATGCAGACCCAGTACTTC
TRBJ2-7 TRBD2 TRBV19 once CASSIRGTSGTVGRYEQYF TGTGCCAGTAGTATTCGAGGGACTAGCGGAACGGTCGGAAGGTACGAGCAGTACTTC
TRBJ2-7 TRBD1 TRBV19 once CASSMNRGPAYEQYF TGTGCCAGTAGTATGAACAGGGGGCCAGCCTACGAGCAGTACTTC
TRBJ2-1 TRBD1 TRBV10-1 - CASSESTGKESYNEQFF TGCGCCAGCAGTGAGTCGACAGGGAAAGAGTCCTACAATGAGCAGTTCTTC
TRBJ2-1 - TRBV5-4 - CASRLGGGPNYNEQFF TGTGCCAGCAGACTGGGCGGGGGCCCTAATTACAATGAGCAGTTCTTC
TRBJ1-2 - TRBV11-2 - CASSPGDSRGYGYTF TGTGCCAGCAGCCCGGGAGACAGCCGGGGGTATGGCTACACCTTC
TRBJ2-7 TRBD2 TRBV12-5 - CASGIGTSGPYEQYF TGTGCTAGTGGGATCGGGACTAGCGGGCCCTACGAGCAGTACTTC
TRBJ1-1 TRBD1 TRBV7-9 - CASRTGGAAHAEAFF TGTGCCAGCAGAACAGGGGGCGCGGCCCACGCTGAAGCTTTCTTT
TRBJ2-2 TRBD1 TRBV6-4 - CASRTGQGIGELFF TGTGCCAGCAGGACAGGACAGGGCATCGGGGAGCTGTTTTTT
TRBJ2-1 - TRBV14 - CASSLLKAGLDNEQFF TGTGCCAGCAGCCTCCTAAAGGCGGGGCTGGACAATGAGCAGTTCTTC
TRBJ1-3 - TRBV18 - CASSPGNTIYF TGTGCCAGCTCACCGGGAAACACCATATATTTT
TRBJ2-7 - TRBV7-9 - CASSILDRDTTPYEQYF TGTGCCAGCAGCATACTAGACCGTGACACTACTCCCTACGAGCAGTACTTC
TRBJ2-3 TRBD2 TRBV9 - CASSVVAGGPTDTQYF TGTGCCAGCAGCGTAGTAGCGGGGGGGCCTACAGATACGCAGTATTTT
TRBJ2-2 TRBD2 TRBV7-2 - CASSLGAGVNTGELFF TGTGCCAGCAGCTTAGGAGCGGGGGTGAACACCGGGGAGCTGTTTTTT
TRBJ1-1 - TRBV5-1 - CASSQTESRENTEAFF TGCGCCAGCAGCCAGACAGAATCCCGCGAAAACACTGAAGCTTTCTTT
TRBJ1-2 - TRBV18 once CASSPERSGGYTF TGTGCCAGCTCACCTGAAAGGTCTGGTGGCTACACCTTC
TRBJ2-7 - TRBV30 - CACRGSSYEQYF TGTGCCTGCAGGGGAAGCTCCTACGAGCAGTACTTC
TRBJ1-3 - TRBV19 medium-sized CASSDGASGNTIYF TGTGCCAGTTCGGACGGCGCCTCTGGAAACACCATATATTTT
TRBJ1-5 - TRBV11-2 - CASSKTPSQPQHF TGTGCCAGCAGCAAAACACCCTCTCAGCCCCAGCATTTT
TRBJ2-2 - TRBV5-5 - CASSLGGTGELFF TGTGCCAGCAGCTTGGGGGGCACCGGGGAGCTGTTTTTT
TRBJ2-1 TRBD2 TRBV5-4 - CASSPRTSALNEQFF TGTGCCAGCAGCCCCCGTACTAGCGCCCTAAATGAGCAGTTCTTC
TRBJ2-1 TRBD2 TRBV11-2 - CASSSHATSGGATQFF TGTGCCAGCAGCTCCCACGCGACTAGCGGGGGGGCCACGCAGTTCTTC
TRBJ2-1 - TRBV7-2 once CASSTEWYNEQFF TGTGCCAGCAGCACTGAGTGGTACAATGAGCAGTTCTTC
TRBJ1-1 - TRBV27 - CASYPGQLNTEAFF TGTGCCAGCTACCCGGGGCAGCTGAACACTGAAGCTTTCTTT
TRBJ1-6 - TRBV2 - CASSAGYNSPLHF TGTGCCAGTTCGGCAGGTTATAATTCACCCCTCCACTTT
TRBJ2-7 - TRBV15 - CATSRARGQFLYEQYF TGTGCCACCAGCAGGGCTCGGGGGCAGTTCCTCTACGAGCAGTACTTC